A single sample gave rise to the 25 T cell receptor beta chains below, sequenced in a study of Graves' ophthalmopathy and Graves' hyperthyroidism. Transcripts of RNA were the source for amplifying TCR beta CDR3 regions. The authors performed first-round RT-PCR with HTBI primers and then a second-round multiplex PCR. TCRdb itself ran the multiplex PCR reads through MiXCR, one entry per CDR3 protein. Of 400,000 to 450,000 distinct CDR3 sequences in the sample, roughly 20% are singletons; the top ten hold roughly 3%. The sequenced sample consisted of peripheral blood. The receptors were gathered from a woman aged 18-35 years with stable Graves' hyperthyroidism.

Only one count was recorded for this clonotype. Germline is not matched at one junction end, which may reflect a read error. The chain links TRBV28 to TRBJ1-5; tentative D call: TRBD1 (5 bases). This CDR3 comprises 15 residues. Germline V CDR1 and CDR2: MDHEN, SYDVKM. The CDR3 spells CASSFEQVSNQPQHF. The CDR3, as DNA: TGTGCCAGCAGTTTTGAACAGGTTAGCAATCAGCCCCAGCATTTC.

This clonotype was seen at least ten times. The rearrangement links TRBV11-2 to TRBJ2-7; D call uncertain. The CDR3 totals 12 residues. Trimming stripped 4 bases from V and 4 bases from J, with 8 bases between. Germline values: CDR1 SGHAT, CDR2 FQNNGV. The CDR3 DNA reads TGTGCCAGCAGCTCGACGTGGTACGAGCAGTACTTC. Its translation is CASSSTWYEQYF.

The V and J genes are TRBV19 and TRBJ1-1; D gene ambiguous. Between the trimmed V and J ends, which lost 3 bases and 1 base, there was a span of 12 bases. The CDR3 extends over 15 amino acids. The germline CDR1 and CDR2 sequences are LNHDA and SQIVND (reference sequence). The CDR3 DNA sequence: TGTGCCAGTAGTATTCGCCCGCGGGGGAACACTGAAGCTTTCTTT. Its translation: CASSIRPRGNTEAFF. Together with reference TRBV19 and TRBJ1-1, the CDR3 gives the full variable domain: DGGITQSPKYLFRKEGQNVTLSCEQNLNHDAMYWYRQDPGQGLRLIYYSQIVNDFQKGDIAEGYSVSREKKESFPLTVTSAQKNPTAFYLCASSIRPRGNTEAFFGQGTRLTVV.

This clonotype was recorded many times. The rearrangement links TRBV27 to TRBJ2-7; 8 bases map to TRBD1. Germline CDR1 MNHEY, CDR2 SMNVEV (reference sequence). The CDR3 runs 15 residues. J lost 6 bases, V lost 6 bases, and 13 bases had no gene match. The CDR3 DNA is TGTGCCAGCAGACGTGCAGGGGGCAAGTTTGGCGAGCAGTACTTC. Its translation is CASRRAGGKFGEQYF.

This clonotype was seen ten or more times. This chain links TRBV7-9 with TRBJ2-2; TRBD1 matches at 7 bases. Germline V gene lookup returns CDR1 SEHNR and CDR2 FQNEAQ (reference sequence). The CDR3 runs to 14 residues. The ends lost 9 bases at V and 6 bases at J; junction bases unmatched: 10. CDR3 in DNA: TGTGCCAGTCGACAGGGTTTATTCCCCGGGGAGCTGTTTTTT. Amino acids: CASRQGLFPGELFF.

The chain uses TRBV6-1 and TRBJ2-5; D might be TRBD1 (6 bases). CDR1 and CDR2 (germline): MNHNS, SASEGT. The V gene lost 6 bases and the J gene lost 5 bases, with 19 bases spanning the gap. The CDR3 consists of 15 residues. CDR3 coding DNA: TGTGCCAGCAGCCCCGAGGACAGACCCCAGGAGACCCAGTACTTC. It encodes CASSPEDRPQETQYF.

The sample holds many counts of this clonotype. The V gene is TRBV12-3 or TRBV12-4, the J gene TRBJ1-5; no firm D call. The CDR3 runs 12 residues. V lost 2 bases and J 6 bases, leaving 5 bases between the germline ends. CDR3 sequence: CASSLTPQPQHF. The CDR3 DNA is TGTGCCAGCAGTTTAACTCCTCAGCCCCAGCATTTT.

This clonotype showed up many times. This chain uses TRBV7-3 with TRBJ2-2; 9 bases are shared with TRBD2. The CDR3 spans 15 residues. V was pared by 3 bases and J by 4 bases, with 3 bases of the junction left unmatched. The germline gives CDR1 SGHTA, CDR2 FQGTGA. CDR3 protein: CASSLLAGSTGELFF. CDR3 in DNA: TGTGCCAGCAGCTTGCTAGCGGGATCCACCGGGGAGCTGTTTTTT.

CDR3 loop: CASSYTGEAGYTF. The CDR3 region has the DNA TGTGCCAGCAGCTACACAGGGGAAGCTGGCTACACCTTC. V usage is TRBV28 and J usage is TRBJ1-2; the match to TRBD1 covers 7 bases. Germline V lookup: CDR1 MDHEN, CDR2 SYDVKM. This CDR3 has 13 amino acids. J lost 7 bases, V lost 6 bases, and 8 bases had no gene match.

The chain uses TRBV12-3 or TRBV12-4 and TRBJ1-1; D ambiguous. The CDR3 totals 13 residues. Trimming cost V 10 bases and J 7 bases, with 19 bases left between them. CDR3 loop: CATRAGGLGEAFF. DNA of the CDR3: TGTGCCACCCGGGCTGGCGGGTTAGGTGAAGCTTTCTTT.

This clonotype was detected many times. The chain joins TRBV6-2 or TRBV6-3 to TRBJ2-7; TRBD2 might be the D (6 bases). CDR1 MNHEY and CDR2 SVGEGT come from the germline V gene. V dropped 10 bases and J dropped 0 bases, with 13 bases sitting between them. The CDR3 runs 13 residues. As DNA, the CDR3 is TGTGCCACTAAAACCGGGAGCTCCTACGAGCAGTACTTC. Encoded protein: CATKTGSSYEQYF.

There are a few counts of this clonotype. This chain connects TRBV30 to TRBJ2-5; 9 bases are a match to TRBD2. The CDR3 totals 14 residues. Germline trimming cut 5 bases from V and 4 bases from J; bases unmatched to any gene: 8. The germline V gene has CDR1 GTSNPN and CDR2 SVGIG (reference sequence). CDR3 sequence: CAWRGSGGSETQYF. The CDR3 DNA sequence: TGTGCCTGGCGCGGTAGCGGGGGCTCAGAGACCCAGTACTTC.

This clonotype was counted many times. CDR3 loop: CSASPSGQPREQYF. The CDR3 DNA reads as TGCAGTGCTAGCCCAAGCGGACAACCTCGGGAGCAGTACTTC. The chain joins TRBV20-1 to TRBJ2-7; tentatively, D is TRBD1 or TRBD2 (5 bases each). Per germline, CDR1 DFQATT and CDR2 SNEGSKA (reference sequence). Trimming took off 3 bases at V and 7 bases at J, with 19 bases between the two ends. The CDR3 is 14 amino acids.

At least ten counts were recorded for this clonotype. The genes are TRBV4-2 and TRBJ1-6; a possible D gene is TRBD1 (5 bases). The CDR3 length is 15 residues. Trimming left V 0 bases short and J 8 bases short, with 11 bases between. Germline loops: CDR1 LGHNA, CDR2 YNFKEQ. The CDR3, as DNA: TGTGCCAGCAGCCAAGAACGGGTAGGGGATTCACCCCTCCACTTT. Protein: CASSQERVGDSPLHF.

In its sample, this clonotype was seen many times. V is TRBV20-1 and J is TRBJ2-5; 9 positions match TRBD1. The germline V gene has CDR1 DFQATT and CDR2 SNEGSKA (reference sequence). The junction had 7 bases not matched to a gene; V was cut back by 3 bases and J by 2 bases. There are 15 residues in the CDR3. Here the CDR3 reads CSASPGTGSQETQYF. The CDR3 coding sequence is TGCAGTGCTAGCCCCGGGACAGGGAGTCAAGAGACCCAGTACTTC.

This clonotype was found a few times. The J gene is TRBJ2-4, the V gene TRBV11-2, with a possible D match to TRBD1 (6 bases). The V end was cut by 4 bases, the J end by 0 bases, with 16 bases between. CDR1 is SGHAT, CDR2 FQNNGV, per germline. This CDR3 contains 17 residues. CDR3 bases: TGTGCCAGCAGCTACCCGACAGGCATACTAGCCAAAAACATTCAGTACTTC. It translates to CASSYPTGILAKNIQYF.

In this sample, this clonotype turned up many times. This chain joins TRBV24-1 and TRBJ1-2; 7 bases map to TRBD1. V trimming: 2 bases; J trimming: 3 bases; junction bases outside the gene matches: 5. From germline, CDR1 is KGHDR and CDR2 SFDVKD. There are 15 residues in the CDR3. CDR3 in DNA: TGTGCCACCAGTGATTCGACAGGGCGGTACTATGGCTACACCTTC. Protein: CATSDSTGRYYGYTF.

This clonotype was picked up many times. V is TRBV12-3 or TRBV12-4 and J is TRBJ2-5, with TRBD2 matching over 10 bases. This CDR3 region has 15 residues. V gave up 3 bases and J gave up 5 bases; unmatched junction bases: 6. CDR3 DNA: TGTGCCAGCAGTTTTGAGGCTAGCGGGAGCGAGACCCAGTACTTC. Amino acid sequence: CASSFEASGSETQYF.

This clonotype appeared many times. For the CDR3, the DNA is TGTGCCAGCAGCAGACAGGGACTTTCTACCGAGCAGTACTTC. It is translated as CASSRQGLSTEQYF. The chain couples TRBV6-5 to TRBJ2-7, with D possibly being TRBD1 (7 bases). V lost 6 bases, J lost 6 bases, and 18 bases lay in between. The CDR3 has 14 amino acids. The germline CDR1 and CDR2 sequences are MNHEY and SVGAGI.

At least ten counts were recorded for this clonotype. The chain links TRBV5-1 to TRBJ2-4; D is perhaps TRBD1 or TRBD2 (6 bases each). CDR3 length equals 18 residues. Germline V gives CDR1 SGHRS, CDR2 YFSETQ. The ends were cut back, 2 bases at V and 2 bases at J, with 20 bases in the middle. Here the CDR3 DNA reads TGCGCCAGCAGCTTTGTCGGGACCGAGGGGGGTCCCAAAAACATTCAGTACTTC. It codes for CASSFVGTEGGPKNIQYF.

This clonotype was seen at least ten times. The chain joins TRBV6-1 to TRBJ2-7; 7 bases map to TRBD1. The CDR3 is made up of 14 amino acids. Germline V gives CDR1 MNHNS, CDR2 SASEGT. The ends lost 5 bases at V and 9 bases at J; junction bases unmatched: 13. DNA of the CDR3: TGTGCCAGCAGTATGGGACAGCTGCTACGAGGGCAGTACTTC. Its protein is CASSMGQLLRGQYF.

This rearrangement joins TRBV19 to TRBJ1-5; no clear D gene. This CDR3 is built from 16 residues. Per germline, CDR1 LNHDA and CDR2 SQIVND (reference sequence). Trimming pared 2 bases from V and 0 bases from J, leaving 11 bases between. The CDR3 is CASSILAGNSNQPQHF. The CDR3, as DNA: TGTGCCAGTAGTATACTCGCGGGGAATAGCAATCAGCCCCAGCATTTT.

The V and J genes are TRBV30 and TRBJ1-1; D remains ambiguous. Per the germline V gene, CDR1 is GTSNPN and CDR2 is SVGIG (reference sequence). V was shortened by 5 bases and J by 5 bases, with 6 bases between the two germline ends. The CDR3 is 10 residues long. The CDR3 nucleotides read TGTGCCTGGGGACGGACTGAAGCTTTCTTT. Its protein product is CAWGRTEAFF. Full variable domain (missing parts from reference TRBV30 and TRBJ1-1): SQTIHQWPATLVQPVGSPLSLECTVEGTSNPNLYWYRQAAGRGLQLLFYSVGIGQISSEVPQNLSASRPQDRQFILSSKKLLLSDSGFYLCAWGRTEAFFGQGTRLTVV.

This clonotype has a count of ten or more. The V and J genes are TRBV19 and TRBJ1-3; D is undetermined. Germline loops: CDR1 LNHDA, CDR2 SQIVND (reference sequence). Trimming removed 6 bases from V and 4 bases from J, with 4 bases in between. This CDR3 comprises 11 residues. The CDR3, as DNA: TGTGCCAGTAGATCCGGAAACACCATATATTTT. Translation: CASRSGNTIYF.

This clonotype has at least ten counts. This rearrangement joins TRBV24-1 to TRBJ1-1; TRBD1 matches at 10 bases. V trimming: 11 bases; J trimming: 0 bases; junction bases outside the gene matches: 2. The CDR3 totals 13 residues. Germline-derived CDR1 and CDR2 are KGHDR and SFDVKD. CDR3 amino acids: CARGQGMNTEAFF. In nucleotides, the CDR3 is TGTGCCAGGGGACAGGGGATGAACACTGAAGCTTTCTTT.